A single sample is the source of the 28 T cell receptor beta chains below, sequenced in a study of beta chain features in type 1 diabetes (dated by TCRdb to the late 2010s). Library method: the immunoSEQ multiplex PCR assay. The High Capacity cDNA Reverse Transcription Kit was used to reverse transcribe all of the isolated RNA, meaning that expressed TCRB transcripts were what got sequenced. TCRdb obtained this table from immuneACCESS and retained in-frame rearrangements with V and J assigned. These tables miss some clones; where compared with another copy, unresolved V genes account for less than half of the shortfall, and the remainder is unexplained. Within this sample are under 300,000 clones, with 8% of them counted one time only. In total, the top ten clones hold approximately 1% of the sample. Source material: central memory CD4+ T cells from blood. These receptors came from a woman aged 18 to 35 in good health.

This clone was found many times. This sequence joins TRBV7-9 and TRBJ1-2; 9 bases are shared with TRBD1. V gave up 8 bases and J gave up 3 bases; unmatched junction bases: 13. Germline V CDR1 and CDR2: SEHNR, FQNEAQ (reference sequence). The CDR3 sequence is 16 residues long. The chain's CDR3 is CASFRGQGFSDYGYTF. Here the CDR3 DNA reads TGTGCCAGCTTTAGGGGACAGGGCTTTTCGGACTATGGCTACACCTTC.

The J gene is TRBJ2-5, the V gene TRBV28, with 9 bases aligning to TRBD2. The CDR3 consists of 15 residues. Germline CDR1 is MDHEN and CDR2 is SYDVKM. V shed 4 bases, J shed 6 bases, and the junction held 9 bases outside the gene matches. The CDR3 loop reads CASSSSGLARQTQYF. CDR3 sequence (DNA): TGTGCCAGCAGTTCCTCCGGACTAGCGAGGCAGACCCAGTACTTC.

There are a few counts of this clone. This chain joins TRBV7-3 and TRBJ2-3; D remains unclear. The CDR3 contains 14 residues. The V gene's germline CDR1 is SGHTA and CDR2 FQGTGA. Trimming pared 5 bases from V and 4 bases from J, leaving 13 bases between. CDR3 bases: TGTGCCAGCAGCCAAACGACTCAATCAGATACGCAGTATTTT. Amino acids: CASSQTTQSDTQYF. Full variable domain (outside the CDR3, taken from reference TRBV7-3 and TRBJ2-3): GAGVSQTPSNKVTEKGKYVELRCDPISGHTALYWYRQSLGQGPEFLIYFQGTGAADDSGLPNDRFFAVRPEGSVSTLKIQRTERGDSAVYLCASSQTTQSDTQYFGPGTRLTVL.

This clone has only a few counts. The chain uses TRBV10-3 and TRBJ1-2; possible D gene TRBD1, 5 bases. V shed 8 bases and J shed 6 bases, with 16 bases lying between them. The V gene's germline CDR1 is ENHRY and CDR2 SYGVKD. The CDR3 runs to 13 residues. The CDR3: CAILNWGEDGYTF. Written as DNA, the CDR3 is TGTGCCATCCTCAATTGGGGCGAGGATGGCTACACCTTC.

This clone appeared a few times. CDR3 sequence reads: CASSNRDRKNIQYF. For the CDR3, the DNA is TGTGCCAGCAGCAACCGGGACAGAAAAAACATTCAGTACTTC. V gene TRBV5-8 combines with J gene TRBJ2-4; 7 nucleotides match TRBD1. The germline CDR1 and CDR2 sequences are SGHTS and YDEGEE. J gave up 4 bases and V 4 bases, and 5 bases lay outside the gene matches. The CDR3 has 14 amino acids.

The CDR3 coding sequence is TGTGCCAGCAGTGAAGAGGGGGGCGTGACCTATGGCTACACCTTC. It is translated as CASSEEGGVTYGYTF. The rearrangement uses TRBV6-1 and TRBJ1-2; possible D gene TRBD1, 6 bases. Germline V gene sequence: CDR1 MNHNS, CDR2 SASEGT. This CDR3 has 15 amino acids. V lost 1 base and J lost 4, with 13 bases in between.

CDR3 coding DNA: TGCGCCAGCAGCCCATTTCCTACAGGGGCGTCCACAGATACGCAGTATTTT. This translates into CASSPFPTGASTDTQYF. The chain joins TRBV4-1 to TRBJ2-3, with 7 positions matching TRBD1. Germline values: CDR1 MGHRA, CDR2 YSYEKL. J gave up 2 bases and V 4 bases, and 12 bases lay outside the gene matches. The CDR3 is 17 residues long.

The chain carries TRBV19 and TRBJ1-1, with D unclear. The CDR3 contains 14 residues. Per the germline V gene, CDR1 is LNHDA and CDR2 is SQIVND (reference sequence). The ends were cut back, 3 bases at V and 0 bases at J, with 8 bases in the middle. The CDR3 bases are TGTGCCAGTAGTATCCACCTGCTGAACACTGAAGCTTTCTTT. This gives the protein CASSIHLLNTEAFF.

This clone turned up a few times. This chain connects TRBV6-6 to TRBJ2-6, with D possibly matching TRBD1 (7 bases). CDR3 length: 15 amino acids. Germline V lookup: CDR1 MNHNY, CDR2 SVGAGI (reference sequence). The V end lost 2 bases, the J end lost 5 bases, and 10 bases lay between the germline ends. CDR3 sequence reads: CASSYQGGRANVLTF. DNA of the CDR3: TGTGCCAGCAGTTACCAGGGGGGTAGGGCCAACGTCCTGACTTTC.

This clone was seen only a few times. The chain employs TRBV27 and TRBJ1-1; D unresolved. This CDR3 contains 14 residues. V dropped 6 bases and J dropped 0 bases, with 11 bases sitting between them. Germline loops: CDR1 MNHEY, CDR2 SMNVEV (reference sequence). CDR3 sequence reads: CASSQTALNTEAFF. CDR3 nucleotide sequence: TGTGCCAGCAGCCAAACAGCTCTGAACACTGAAGCTTTCTTT.

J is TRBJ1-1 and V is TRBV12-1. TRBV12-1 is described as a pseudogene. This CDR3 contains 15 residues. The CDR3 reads CASSPSTGRNTEAFF. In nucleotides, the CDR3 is TGTGCCAGCAGCCCCTCGACCGGGAGGAACACTGAAGCTTTCTTT.

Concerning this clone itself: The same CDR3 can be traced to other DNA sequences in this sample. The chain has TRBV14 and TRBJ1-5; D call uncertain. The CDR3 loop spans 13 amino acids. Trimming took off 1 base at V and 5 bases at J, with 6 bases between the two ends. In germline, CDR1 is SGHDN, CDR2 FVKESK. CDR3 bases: TGTGCCAGCAGCCAAGGGGAAGATCAGCCCCAGCATTTT. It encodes CASSQGEDQPQHF.

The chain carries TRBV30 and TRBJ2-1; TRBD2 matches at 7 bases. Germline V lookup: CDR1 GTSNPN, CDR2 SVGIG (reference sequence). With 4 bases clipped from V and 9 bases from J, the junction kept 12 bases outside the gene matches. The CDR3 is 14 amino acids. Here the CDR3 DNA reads TGTGCCTGGAAAGGATCCAGCGGGATCAGTGAGCAGTTCTTC. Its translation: CAWKGSSGISEQFF.

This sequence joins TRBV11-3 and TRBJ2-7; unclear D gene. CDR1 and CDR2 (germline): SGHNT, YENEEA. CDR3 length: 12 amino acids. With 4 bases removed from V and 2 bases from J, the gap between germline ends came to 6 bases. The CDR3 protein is CASSSDPYEQYF. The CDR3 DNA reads TGTGCCAGCAGCTCCGACCCCTACGAGCAGTACTTC. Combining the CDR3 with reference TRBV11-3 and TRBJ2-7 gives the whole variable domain EAGVVQSPRYKIIEKKQPVAFWCNPISGHNTLYWYLQNLGQGPELLIRYENEEAVDDSQLPKDRFSAERLKGVDSTLKIQPAELGDSAVYLCASSSDPYEQYFGPGTRLTVT.

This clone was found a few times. CDR3 nucleotide sequence: TGTGCCAGCAGCGTAGGGTCTAGCGGGGGATACACCGGGGAGCTGTTTTTT. Its translation: CASSVGSSGGYTGELFF. This sequence joins TRBV9 and TRBJ2-2, with 10 positions matching TRBD2. Germline V gene sequence: CDR1 SGDLS, CDR2 YYNGEE. With V trimmed by 0 bases and J by 3 bases, 5 bases remained unmatched. The CDR3 contains 17 residues.

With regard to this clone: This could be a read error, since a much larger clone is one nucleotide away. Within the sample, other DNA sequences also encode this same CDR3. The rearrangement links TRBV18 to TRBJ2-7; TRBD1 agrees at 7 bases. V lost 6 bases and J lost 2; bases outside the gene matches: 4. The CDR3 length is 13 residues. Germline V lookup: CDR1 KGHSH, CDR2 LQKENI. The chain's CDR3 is CASSPGQTYEQYV. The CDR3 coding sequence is TGTGCCAGCTCCCCGGGACAGACCTACGAGCAGTACGTC.

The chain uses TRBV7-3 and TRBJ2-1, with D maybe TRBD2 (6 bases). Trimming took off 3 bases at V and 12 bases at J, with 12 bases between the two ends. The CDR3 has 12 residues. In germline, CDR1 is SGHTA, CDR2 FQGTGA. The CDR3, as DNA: TGTGCCAGCAGCTTTTTTACGGAGGGGCAGTTCTTC. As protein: CASSFFTEGQFF.

The CDR3 is CASRGLALGQETQYF. The CDR3 DNA sequence: TGTGCCAGCAGGGGACTTGCGTTGGGACAAGAGACCCAGTACTTC. This chain joins TRBV28 and TRBJ2-5; D might be TRBD2 (6 bases). CDR1 MDHEN and CDR2 SYDVKM come from the germline V gene. The V end lost 6 bases, the J end lost 2 bases, and 16 bases lay between the germline ends. The CDR3 covers 15 residues.

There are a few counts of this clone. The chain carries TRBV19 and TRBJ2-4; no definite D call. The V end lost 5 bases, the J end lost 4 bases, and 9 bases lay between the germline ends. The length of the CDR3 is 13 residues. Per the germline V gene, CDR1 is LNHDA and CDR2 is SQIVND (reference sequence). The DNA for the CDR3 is TGTGCCAGTAGTGAACTGGGGAAAAACATTCAGTACTTC. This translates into CASSELGKNIQYF.

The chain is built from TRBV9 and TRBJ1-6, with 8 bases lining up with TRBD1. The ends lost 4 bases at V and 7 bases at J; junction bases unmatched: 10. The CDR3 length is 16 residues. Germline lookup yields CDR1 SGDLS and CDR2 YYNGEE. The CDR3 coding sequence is TGTGCCAGCAGCCCCCAGCCGACAGGGGAAAATTCACCCCTCCACTTT. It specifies CASSPQPTGENSPLHF.

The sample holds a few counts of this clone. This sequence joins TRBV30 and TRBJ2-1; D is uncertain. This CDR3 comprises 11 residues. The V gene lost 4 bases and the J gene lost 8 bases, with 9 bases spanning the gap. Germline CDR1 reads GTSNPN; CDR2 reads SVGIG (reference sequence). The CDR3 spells CAWTTPHEQFF. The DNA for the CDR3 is TGTGCCTGGACTACCCCCCATGAGCAGTTCTTC.

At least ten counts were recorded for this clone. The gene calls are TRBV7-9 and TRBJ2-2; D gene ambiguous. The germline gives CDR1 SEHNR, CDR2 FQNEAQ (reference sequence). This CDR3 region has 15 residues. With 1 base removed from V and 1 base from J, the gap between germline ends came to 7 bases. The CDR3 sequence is CASSLVLQNTGELFF. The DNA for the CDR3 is TGTGCCAGCAGCTTAGTTTTACAGAACACCGGGGAGCTGTTTTTT.

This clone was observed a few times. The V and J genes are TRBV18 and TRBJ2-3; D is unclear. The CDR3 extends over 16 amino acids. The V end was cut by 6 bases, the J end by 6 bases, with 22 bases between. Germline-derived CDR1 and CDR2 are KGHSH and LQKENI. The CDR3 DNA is TGTGCCAGCTCGACGGCGATTCTTGAGTTGGTGGATACGCAGTATTTT. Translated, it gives CASSTAILELVDTQYF. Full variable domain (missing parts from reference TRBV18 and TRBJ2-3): NAGVMQNPRHLVRRRGQEARLRCSPMKGHSHVYWYRQLPEEGLKFMVYLQKENIIDESGMPKERFSAEFPKEGPSILRIQQVVRGDSAAYFCASSTAILELVDTQYFGPGTRLTVL.

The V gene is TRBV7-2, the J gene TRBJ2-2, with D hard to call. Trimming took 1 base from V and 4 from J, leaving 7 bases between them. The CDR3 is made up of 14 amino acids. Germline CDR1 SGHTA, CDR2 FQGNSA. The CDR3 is CASSLGRSTGELFF. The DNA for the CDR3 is TGTGCCAGCAGCTTAGGTAGAAGCACCGGGGAGCTGTTTTTT.

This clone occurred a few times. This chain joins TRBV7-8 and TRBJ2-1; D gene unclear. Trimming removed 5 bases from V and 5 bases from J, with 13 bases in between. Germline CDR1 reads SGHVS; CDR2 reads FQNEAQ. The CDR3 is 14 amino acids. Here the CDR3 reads CASSLELLNNEQFF. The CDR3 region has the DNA TGTGCCAGCAGCCTTGAACTCCTCAACAATGAGCAGTTCTTC.

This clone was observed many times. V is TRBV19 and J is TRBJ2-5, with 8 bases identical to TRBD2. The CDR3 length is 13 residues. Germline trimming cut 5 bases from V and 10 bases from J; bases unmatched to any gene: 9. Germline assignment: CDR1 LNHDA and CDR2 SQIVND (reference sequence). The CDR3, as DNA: TGTGCCAGTAGTCTTAGCGGGGCGGGGTTCCAGTACTTC. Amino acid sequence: CASSLSGAGFQYF.

CDR3 nucleotide sequence: TGTGCCAGCAGTGTAAGAAGTGGCTACACCTTC. It translates to CASSVRSGYTF. V usage is TRBV2 and J usage is TRBJ1-2, with D uncertain. The CDR3 totals 11 residues. V was cut by 4 bases and J by 7 bases, with 7 bases left in between. Germline V lookup: CDR1 SNHLY, CDR2 FYNNEI.

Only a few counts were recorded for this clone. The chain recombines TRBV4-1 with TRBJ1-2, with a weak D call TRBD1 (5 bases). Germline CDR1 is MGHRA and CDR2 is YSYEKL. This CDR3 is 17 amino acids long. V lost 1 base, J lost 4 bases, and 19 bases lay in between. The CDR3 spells CASSQGLVGRGIYGYTF. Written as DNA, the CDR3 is TGCGCCAGCAGCCAAGGCCTCGTGGGGCGAGGTATCTATGGCTACACCTTC.